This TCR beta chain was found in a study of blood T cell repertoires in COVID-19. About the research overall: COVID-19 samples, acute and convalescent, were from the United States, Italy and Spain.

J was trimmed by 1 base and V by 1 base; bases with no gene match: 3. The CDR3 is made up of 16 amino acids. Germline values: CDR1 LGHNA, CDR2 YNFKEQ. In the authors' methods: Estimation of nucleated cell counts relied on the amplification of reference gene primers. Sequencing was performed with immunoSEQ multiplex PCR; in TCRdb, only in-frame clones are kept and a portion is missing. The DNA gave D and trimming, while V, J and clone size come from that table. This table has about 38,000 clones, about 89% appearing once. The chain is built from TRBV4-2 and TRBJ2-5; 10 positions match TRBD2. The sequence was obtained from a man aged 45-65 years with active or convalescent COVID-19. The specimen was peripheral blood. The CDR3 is CASSQAASGSQETQYF. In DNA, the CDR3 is TGTGCCAGCAGCCAAGCGGCTAGCGGGAGCCAAGAGACCCAGTACTTC.